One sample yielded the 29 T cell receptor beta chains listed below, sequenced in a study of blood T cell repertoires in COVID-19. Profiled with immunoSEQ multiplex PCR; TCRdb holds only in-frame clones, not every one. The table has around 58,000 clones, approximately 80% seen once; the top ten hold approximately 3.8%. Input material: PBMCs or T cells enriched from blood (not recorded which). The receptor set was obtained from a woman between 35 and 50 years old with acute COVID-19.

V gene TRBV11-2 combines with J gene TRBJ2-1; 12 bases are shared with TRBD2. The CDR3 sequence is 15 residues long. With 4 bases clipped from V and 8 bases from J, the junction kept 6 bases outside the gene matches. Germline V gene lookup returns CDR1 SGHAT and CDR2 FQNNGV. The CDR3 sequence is CASSSPSGRAYEQFF. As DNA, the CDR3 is TGTGCCAGCAGCTCCCCTAGCGGGAGGGCCTATGAGCAGTTCTTC.

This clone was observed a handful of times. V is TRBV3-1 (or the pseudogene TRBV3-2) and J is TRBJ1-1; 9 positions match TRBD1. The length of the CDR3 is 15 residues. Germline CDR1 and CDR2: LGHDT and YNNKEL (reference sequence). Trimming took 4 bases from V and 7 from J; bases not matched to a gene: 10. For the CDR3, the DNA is TGTGCCAGCAGCCCTGAACAGGGGGCGAGTCATGAAGCTTTCTTT. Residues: CASSPEQGASHEAFF.

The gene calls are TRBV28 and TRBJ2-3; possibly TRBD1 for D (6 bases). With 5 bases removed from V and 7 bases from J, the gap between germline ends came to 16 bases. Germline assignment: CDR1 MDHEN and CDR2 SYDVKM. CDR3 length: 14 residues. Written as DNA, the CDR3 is TGTGCCAGCAGTCCCCCGACAGGAGGACATACGCAGTATTTT. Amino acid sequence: CASSPPTGGHTQYF.

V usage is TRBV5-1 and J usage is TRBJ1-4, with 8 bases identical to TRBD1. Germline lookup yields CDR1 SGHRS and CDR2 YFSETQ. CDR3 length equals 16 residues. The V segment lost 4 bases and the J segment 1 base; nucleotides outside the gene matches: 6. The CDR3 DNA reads TGCGCCAGCAGCCGGGGGACAGGTGTAACTAATGAAAAACTGTTTTTT. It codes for CASSRGTGVTNEKLFF.

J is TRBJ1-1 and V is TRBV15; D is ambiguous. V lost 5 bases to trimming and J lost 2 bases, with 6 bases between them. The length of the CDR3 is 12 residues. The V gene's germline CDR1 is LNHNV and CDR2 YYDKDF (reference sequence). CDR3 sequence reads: CATSRLNTEAFF. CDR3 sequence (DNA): TGTGCCACCAGCCGTCTTAACACTGAAGCTTTCTTT. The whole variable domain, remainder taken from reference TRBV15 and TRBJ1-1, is DAMVIQNPRYQVTQFGKPVTLSCSQTLNHNVMYWYQQKSSQAPKLLFHYYDKDFNNEADTPDNFQSRRPNTSFCFLDIRSPGLGDTAMYLCATSRLNTEAFFGQGTRLTVV.

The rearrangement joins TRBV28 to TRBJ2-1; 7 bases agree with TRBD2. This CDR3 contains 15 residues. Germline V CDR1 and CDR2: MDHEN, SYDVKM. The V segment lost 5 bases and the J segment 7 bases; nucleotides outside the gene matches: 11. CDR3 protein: CASSPPQRGGNEQFF. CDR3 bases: TGTGCCAGCAGTCCCCCCCAGCGGGGCGGGAATGAGCAGTTCTTC.

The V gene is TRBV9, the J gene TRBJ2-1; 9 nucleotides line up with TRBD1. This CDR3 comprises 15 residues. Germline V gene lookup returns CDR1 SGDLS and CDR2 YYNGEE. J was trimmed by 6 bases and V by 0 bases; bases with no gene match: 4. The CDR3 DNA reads TGTGCCAGCAGCGTAGCCGGGACAGGGCCCAATGAGCAGTTCTTC. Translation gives CASSVAGTGPNEQFF.

CDR3: CASRPLAGVPNEQFF. DNA for the CDR3: TGTGCCAGCAGACCTCTAGCGGGAGTCCCCAATGAGCAGTTCTTC. This sequence joins TRBV28 and TRBJ2-1; TRBD2 agrees at 10 bases. This CDR3 is 15 amino acids long. Trimming removed 6 bases from V and 6 bases from J; junction bases left unmatched: 8. Germline CDR1 is MDHEN and CDR2 is SYDVKM. Using reference TRBV28 and TRBJ2-1 for the parts outside the CDR3, the full variable domain is DVKVTQSSRYLVKRTGEKVFLECVQDMDHENMFWYRQDPGLGLRLIYFSYDVKMKEKGDIPEGYSVSREKKERFSLILESASTNQTSMYLCASRPLAGVPNEQFFGPGTRLTVL.

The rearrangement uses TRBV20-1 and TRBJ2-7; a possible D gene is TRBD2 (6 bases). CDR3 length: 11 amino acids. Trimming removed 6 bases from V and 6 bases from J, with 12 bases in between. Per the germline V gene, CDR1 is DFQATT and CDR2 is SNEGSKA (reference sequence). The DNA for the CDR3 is TGCAGTGCCAGACTAGTTACCGAGCAGTACGTC. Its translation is CSARLVTEQYV.

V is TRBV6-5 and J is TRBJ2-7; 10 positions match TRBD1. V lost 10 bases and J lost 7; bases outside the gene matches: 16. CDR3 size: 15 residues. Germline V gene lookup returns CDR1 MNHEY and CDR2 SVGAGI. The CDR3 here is CATLPPGTGVGEQYF. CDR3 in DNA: TGTGCCACCCTTCCTCCCGGGACAGGGGTGGGGGAGCAGTACTTC.

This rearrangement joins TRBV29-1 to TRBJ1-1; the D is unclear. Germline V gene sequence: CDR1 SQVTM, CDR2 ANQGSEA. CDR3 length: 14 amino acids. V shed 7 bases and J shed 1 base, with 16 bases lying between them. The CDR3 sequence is CSASQIGRNTEAFF. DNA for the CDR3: TGCAGCGCCTCGCAGATAGGGAGGAACACTGAAGCTTTCTTT.

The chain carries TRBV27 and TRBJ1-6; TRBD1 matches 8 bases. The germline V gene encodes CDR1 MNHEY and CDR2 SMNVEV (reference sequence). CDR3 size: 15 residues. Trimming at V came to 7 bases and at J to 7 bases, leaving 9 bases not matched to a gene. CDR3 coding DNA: TGTGCCAGCAATATTCAGGGGGCGACGAATTCACCCCTCCACTTT. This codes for CASNIQGATNSPLHF.

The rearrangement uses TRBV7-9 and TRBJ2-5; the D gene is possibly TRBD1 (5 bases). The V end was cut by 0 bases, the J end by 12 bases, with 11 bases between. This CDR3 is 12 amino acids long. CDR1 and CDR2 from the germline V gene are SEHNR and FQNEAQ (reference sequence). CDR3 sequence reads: CASSLAGAGKYF. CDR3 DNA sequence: TGTGCCAGCAGCTTAGCAGGGGCAGGGAAGTACTTC.

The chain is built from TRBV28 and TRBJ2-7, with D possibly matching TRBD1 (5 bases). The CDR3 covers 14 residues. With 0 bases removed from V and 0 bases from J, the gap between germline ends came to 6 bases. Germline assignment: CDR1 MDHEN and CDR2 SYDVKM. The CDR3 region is CASSLWGPSYEQYF. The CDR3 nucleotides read TGTGCCAGCAGTTTATGGGGGCCCTCCTACGAGCAGTACTTC. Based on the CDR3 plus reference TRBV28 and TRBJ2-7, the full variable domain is DVKVTQSSRYLVKRTGEKVFLECVQDMDHENMFWYRQDPGLGLRLIYFSYDVKMKEKGDIPEGYSVSREKKERFSLILESASTNQTSMYLCASSLWGPSYEQYFGPGTRLTVT.

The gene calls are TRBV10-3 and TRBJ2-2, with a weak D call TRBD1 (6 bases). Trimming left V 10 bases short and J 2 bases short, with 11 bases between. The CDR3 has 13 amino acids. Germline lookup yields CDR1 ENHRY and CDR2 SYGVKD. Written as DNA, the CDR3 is TGTGCCACTGGACAGAGTAACACCGGGGAGCTGTTTTTT. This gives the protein CATGQSNTGELFF.

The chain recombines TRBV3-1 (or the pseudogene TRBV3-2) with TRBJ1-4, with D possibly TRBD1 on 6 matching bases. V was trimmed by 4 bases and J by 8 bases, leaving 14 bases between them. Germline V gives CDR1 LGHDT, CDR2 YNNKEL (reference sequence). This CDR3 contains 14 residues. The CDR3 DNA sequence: TGTGCCAGCAGCCTTACAGGGTTTGAGGAAAAACTGTTTTTT. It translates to CASSLTGFEEKLFF.

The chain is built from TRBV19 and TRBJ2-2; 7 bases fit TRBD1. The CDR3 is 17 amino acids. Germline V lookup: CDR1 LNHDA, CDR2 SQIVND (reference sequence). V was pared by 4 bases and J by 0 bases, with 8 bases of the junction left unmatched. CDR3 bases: TGTGCCAGTAGTAGGACAGGACCATTCGCGAACACCGGGGAGCTGTTTTTT. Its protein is CASSRTGPFANTGELFF. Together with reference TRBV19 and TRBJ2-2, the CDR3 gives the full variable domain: DGGITQSPKYLFRKEGQNVTLSCEQNLNHDAMYWYRQDPGQGLRLIYYSQIVNDFQKGDIAEGYSVSREKKESFPLTVTSAQKNPTAFYLCASSRTGPFANTGELFFGEGSRLTVL.

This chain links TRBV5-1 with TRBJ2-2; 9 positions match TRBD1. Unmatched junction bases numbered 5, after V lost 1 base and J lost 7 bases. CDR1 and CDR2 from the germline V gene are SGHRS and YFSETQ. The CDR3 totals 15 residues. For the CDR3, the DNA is TGCGCCAGCAGCTTGATGACAGGGGGTGGCGGGGAGCTGTTTTTT. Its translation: CASSLMTGGGGELFF. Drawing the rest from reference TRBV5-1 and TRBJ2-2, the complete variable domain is KAGVTQTPRYLIKTRGQQVTLSCSPISGHRSVSWYQQTPGQGLQFLFEYFSETQRNKGNFPGRFSGRQFSNSRSEMNVSTLELGDSALYLCASSLMTGGGGELFFGEGSRLTVL.

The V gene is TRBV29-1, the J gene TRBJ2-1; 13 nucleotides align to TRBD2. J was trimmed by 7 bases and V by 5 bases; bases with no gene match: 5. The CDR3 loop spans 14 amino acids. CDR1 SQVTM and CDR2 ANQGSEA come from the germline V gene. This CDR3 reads CSVRTSGGRNEQFF. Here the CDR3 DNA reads TGCAGCGTTCGGACTAGCGGGGGAAGGAATGAGCAGTTCTTC.

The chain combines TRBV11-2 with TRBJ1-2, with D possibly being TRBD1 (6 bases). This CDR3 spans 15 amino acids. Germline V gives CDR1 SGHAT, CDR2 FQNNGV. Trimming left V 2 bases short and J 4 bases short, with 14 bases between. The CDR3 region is CASSLTPQGSYGYTF. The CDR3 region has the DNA TGTGCCAGCAGCTTAACCCCCCAGGGGTCCTATGGCTACACCTTC.

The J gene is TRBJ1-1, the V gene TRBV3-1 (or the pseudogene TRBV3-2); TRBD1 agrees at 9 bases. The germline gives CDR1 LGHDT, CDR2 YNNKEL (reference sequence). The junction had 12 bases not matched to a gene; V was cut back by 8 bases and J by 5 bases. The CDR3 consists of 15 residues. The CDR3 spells CASGTRTGDRTEAFF. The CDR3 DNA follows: TGTGCCAGCGGAACCCGGACAGGGGATCGGACTGAAGCTTTCTTT.

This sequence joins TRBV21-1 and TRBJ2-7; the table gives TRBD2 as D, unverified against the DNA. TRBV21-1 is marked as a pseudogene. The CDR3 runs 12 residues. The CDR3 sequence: CASSTRPYEQYF. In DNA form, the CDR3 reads TGTGCCAGCAGCACTAGACCGTACGAGCAGTACTTC.

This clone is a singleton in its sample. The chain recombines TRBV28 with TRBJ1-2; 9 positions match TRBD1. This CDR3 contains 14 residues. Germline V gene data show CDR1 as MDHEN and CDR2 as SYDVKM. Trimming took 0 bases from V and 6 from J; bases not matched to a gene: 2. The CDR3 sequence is CASSLWTGGDGYTF. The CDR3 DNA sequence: TGTGCCAGCAGTTTATGGACAGGGGGTGATGGCTACACCTTC.

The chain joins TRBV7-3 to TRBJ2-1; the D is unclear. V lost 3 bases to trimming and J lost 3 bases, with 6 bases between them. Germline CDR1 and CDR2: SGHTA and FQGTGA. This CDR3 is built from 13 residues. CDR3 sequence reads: CASSFGNYNEQFF. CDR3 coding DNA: TGTGCCAGCAGCTTTGGCAACTACAATGAGCAGTTCTTC.

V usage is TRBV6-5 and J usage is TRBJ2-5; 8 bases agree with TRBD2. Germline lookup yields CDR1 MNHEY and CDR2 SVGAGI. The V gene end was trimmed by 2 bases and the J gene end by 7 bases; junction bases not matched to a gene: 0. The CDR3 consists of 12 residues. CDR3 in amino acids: CASSYSGGTQYF. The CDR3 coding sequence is TGTGCCAGCAGTTACAGCGGGGGGACCCAGTACTTC.

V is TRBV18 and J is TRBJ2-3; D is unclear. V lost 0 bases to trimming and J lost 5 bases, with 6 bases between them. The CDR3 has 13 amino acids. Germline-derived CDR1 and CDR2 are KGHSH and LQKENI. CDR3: CASSPPVRDTQYF. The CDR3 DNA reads TGTGCCAGCTCACCACCCGTGAGAGATACGCAGTATTTT.

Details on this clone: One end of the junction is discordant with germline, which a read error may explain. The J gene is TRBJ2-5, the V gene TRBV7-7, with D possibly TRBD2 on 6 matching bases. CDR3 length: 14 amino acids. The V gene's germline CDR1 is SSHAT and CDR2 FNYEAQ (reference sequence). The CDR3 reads CASSLTGDQETQYF. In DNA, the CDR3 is TGTGCTAGCAGCTTGACGGGGGATCAAGAGACCCAGTACTTC.

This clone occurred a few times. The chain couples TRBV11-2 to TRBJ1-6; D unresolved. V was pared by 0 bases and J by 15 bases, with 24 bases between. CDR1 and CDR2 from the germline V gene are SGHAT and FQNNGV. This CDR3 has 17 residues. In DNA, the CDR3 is TGTGCCAGCAGCTTAGATTGGGGTCTGTTGCGGGTCCCTCTCCTCCACTTT. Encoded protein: CASSLDWGLLRVPLLHF.

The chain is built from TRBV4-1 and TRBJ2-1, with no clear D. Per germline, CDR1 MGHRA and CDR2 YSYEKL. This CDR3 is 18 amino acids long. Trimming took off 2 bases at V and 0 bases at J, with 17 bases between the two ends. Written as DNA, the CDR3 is TGCGCCAGCAGCCAAATTGACATGGGCCTCAGCTCCTACAATGAGCAGTTCTTC. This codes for CASSQIDMGLSSYNEQFF.